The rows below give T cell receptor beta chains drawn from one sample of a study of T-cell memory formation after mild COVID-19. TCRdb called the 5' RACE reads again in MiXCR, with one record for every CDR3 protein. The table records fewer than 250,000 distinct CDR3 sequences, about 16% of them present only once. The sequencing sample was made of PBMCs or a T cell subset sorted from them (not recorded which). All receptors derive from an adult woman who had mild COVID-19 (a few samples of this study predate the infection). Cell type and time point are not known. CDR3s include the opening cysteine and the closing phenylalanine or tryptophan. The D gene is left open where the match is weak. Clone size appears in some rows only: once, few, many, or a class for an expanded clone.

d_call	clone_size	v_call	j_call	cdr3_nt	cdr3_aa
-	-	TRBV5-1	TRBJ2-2	TGCGCCAGCAGCAACGATGTAGGCGCGAACACCGGGGAGCTGTTTTTT	CASSNDVGANTGELFF
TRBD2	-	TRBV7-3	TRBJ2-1	TGTGCCAGCAGCTCTAGAGGACTAGCGGTAAACAATGAGCAGTTCTTC	CASSSRGLAVNNEQFF
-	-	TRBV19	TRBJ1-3	TGTGCCAGTAGTATAGCCCCACGAAACACCATATATTTT	CASSIAPRNTIYF
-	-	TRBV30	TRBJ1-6	TGTGCCTGGAGTGTATTGGCAGGGAGTTCACCCCTCCACTTT	CAWSVLAGSSPLHF
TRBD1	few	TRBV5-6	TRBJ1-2	TGTGCCAGCAGCTTGGAAGGACAGGGGGCTTTCGAGGGCTACACCTTC	CASSLEGQGAFEGYTF
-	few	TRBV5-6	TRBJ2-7	TGTGCCAGCAGCTTGGGACAGCTAATCTACGAGCAGTACTTC	CASSLGQLIYEQYF
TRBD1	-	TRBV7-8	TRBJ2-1	TGTGCCAGCAGCCCTCGAGGGACAGGGGAAGTACGGGAGCAGTTCTTC	CASSPRGTGEVREQFF
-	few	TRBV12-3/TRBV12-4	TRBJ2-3	TGTGCCAGCAGTTTCGGTCGCGGGGTAAGGGATACGCAGTATTTT	CASSFGRGVRDTQYF
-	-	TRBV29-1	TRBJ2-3	TGCAGCGTTGAAGGCGGGGTTAGCACAGATACGCAGTATTTT	CSVEGGVSTDTQYF
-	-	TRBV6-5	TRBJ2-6	TGTGCCAGCAGTTATCTCGTCTCTGGGGCCAACGTCCTGACTTTC	CASSYLVSGANVLTF
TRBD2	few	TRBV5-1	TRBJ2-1	TGCGCCAGCAGCTTGCGGGAAGCGGGGGCCTCCTACAATGAGCAGTTCTTC	CASSLREAGASYNEQFF
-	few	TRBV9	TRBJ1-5	TGTGCCAGCAGCGTAGGGCAGGAGAATCAGCCCCAGCATTTT	CASSVGQENQPQHF
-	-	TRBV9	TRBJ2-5	TGTGCCAGCAGCGCAGATACTAGCAGCCAAGAGACCCAGTACTTC	CASSADTSSQETQYF
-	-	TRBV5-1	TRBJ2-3	TGCGCCAGCAGCTTGTGGCAGACCACAGATACGCAGTATTTT	CASSLWQTTDTQYF
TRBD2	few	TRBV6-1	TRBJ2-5	TGTGCCAGCAGTAGGGCCGGGACTAGCCGAGCTGGGACCCAGTACTTC	CASSRAGTSRAGTQYF
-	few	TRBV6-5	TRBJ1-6	TGTGCCAGCAGTTTCCGGAGGGGAAATTCACCCCTCCACTTT	CASSFRRGNSPLHF
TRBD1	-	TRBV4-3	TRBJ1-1	TGCGCCAGCAGCCATCCCGGGACAGCCACTGAAGCTTTCTTT	CASSHPGTATEAFF
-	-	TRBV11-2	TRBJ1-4	TGTGCCAGCAGCTTTAGGAACAGTTTTAATGAAAAACTGTTTTTT	CASSFRNSFNEKLFF
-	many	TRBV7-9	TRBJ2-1	TGTGCCAGCAGCCCAGCGGTTGAGCAGTTCTTC	CASSPAVEQFF
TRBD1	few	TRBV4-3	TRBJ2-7	TGCGCCAGCAGCCGCAGTCCGGGACAGGGAACCTACGAGCAGTACTTC	CASSRSPGQGTYEQYF
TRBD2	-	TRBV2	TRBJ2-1	TGTGCCAGCAGTGAGCGGGGGGGACTGGGCAATGAGCAGTTCTTC	CASSERGGLGNEQFF
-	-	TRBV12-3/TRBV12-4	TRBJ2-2	TGTGCCAGCAGCAGAATATCCAGCGGCAACACCGGGGAGCTGTTTTTT	CASSRISSGNTGELFF
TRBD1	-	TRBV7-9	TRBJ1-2	TGTGCCAGCAGCCCAGGGGGGGCAGGGCTCAACTATGGCTACACCTTC	CASSPGGAGLNYGYTF
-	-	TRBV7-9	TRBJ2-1	TGTGCCAGCAGCCCCCGGGGACCGTCATACAATGAGCAGTTCTTC	CASSPRGPSYNEQFF
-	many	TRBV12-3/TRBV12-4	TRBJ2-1	TGTGCCAGCAGTTCCTTACGGGTGTCCTACAATGAGCAGTTCTTC	CASSSLRVSYNEQFF
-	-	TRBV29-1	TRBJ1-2	TGCAGCGTTGAAGATGGGGGGCTTGGCTACACCTTC	CSVEDGGLGYTF
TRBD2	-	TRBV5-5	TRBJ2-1	TGTGCCAGCAGCTTACAGGCTAGCGGGAGGTTGGGCTCCTACAATGAGCAGTTCTTC	CASSLQASGRLGSYNEQFF
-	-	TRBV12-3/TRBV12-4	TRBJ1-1	TGTGCCAGCAGTTTGGGATGGAGAACTGAAGCTTTCTTT	CASSLGWRTEAFF
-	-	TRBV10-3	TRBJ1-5	TGTGCCATCAGCATAGATAGCAATCAGCCCCAGCATTTT	CAISIDSNQPQHF
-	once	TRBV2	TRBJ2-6	TGTGCCAGCAGTGGCAGTAGGGTCTCTGGGGCCAACGTCCTGACTTTC	CASSGSRVSGANVLTF
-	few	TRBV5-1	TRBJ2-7	TGCGCCAGCAGCGAGGGAGCTTGGAGTGAGCAGTACTTC	CASSEGAWSEQYF
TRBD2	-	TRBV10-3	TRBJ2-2	TGTGCCATCAGTGAGCTAGCGGGGGCCCTCACCGGGGAGCTGTTTTTT	CAISELAGALTGELFF
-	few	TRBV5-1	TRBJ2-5	TGCGCCAGCAGCTTGGGTTCCCACCTACGGGGGATAGAGACCCAGTACTTC	CASSLGSHLRGIETQYF
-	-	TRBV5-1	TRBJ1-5	TGCGCCAGCAGCTTAGAGGGGAGGGATCAGCCCCAGCATTTT	CASSLEGRDQPQHF
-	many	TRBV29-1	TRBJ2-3	TGCAGCGTTGATACCACTTCAGATACGCAGTATTTT	CSVDTTSDTQYF
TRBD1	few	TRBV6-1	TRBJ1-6	TGTGCCAGCAGTGGTCGACAGGGGCGCCACTATAATTCACCCCTCCACTTT	CASSGRQGRHYNSPLHF
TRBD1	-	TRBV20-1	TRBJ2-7	TGCAGTGCGAACGGGAAAGGCGGACAGGGAGAGCAGTACTTC	CSANGKGGQGEQYF
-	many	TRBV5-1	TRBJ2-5	TGTGCCAGCAGTTTAGGCAGGGAGACCCAGTACTTC	CASSLGRETQYF
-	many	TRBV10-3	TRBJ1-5	TGTGCCATCAGTGAGTCGATGGGAGGGCCCCAGCATTTT	CAISESMGGPQHF
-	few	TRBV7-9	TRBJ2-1	TGTGCCAGCAGCCCTCCAATGGTAGGAACGAATGAGCAGTTCTTC	CASSPPMVGTNEQFF
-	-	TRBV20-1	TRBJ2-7	TGCAGTGCTAGAGTCCCGGGACATATCTACGAGCAGTACTTC	CSARVPGHIYEQYF
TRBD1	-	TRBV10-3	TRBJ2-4	TGTGCCACCCAGGGGGCGACCAAAAACATTCAGTACTTC	CATQGATKNIQYF